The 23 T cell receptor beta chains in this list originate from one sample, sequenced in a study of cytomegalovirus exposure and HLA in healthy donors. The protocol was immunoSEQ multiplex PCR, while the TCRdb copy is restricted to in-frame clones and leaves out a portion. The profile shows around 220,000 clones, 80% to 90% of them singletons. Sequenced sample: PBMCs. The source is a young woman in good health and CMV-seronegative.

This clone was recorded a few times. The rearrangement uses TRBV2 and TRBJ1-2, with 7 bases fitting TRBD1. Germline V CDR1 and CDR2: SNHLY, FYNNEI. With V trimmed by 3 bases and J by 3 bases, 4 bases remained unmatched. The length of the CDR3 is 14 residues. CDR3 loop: CASSEVQGDYGYTF. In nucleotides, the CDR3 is TGTGCCAGCAGTGAGGTCCAGGGGGACTATGGCTACACCTTC.

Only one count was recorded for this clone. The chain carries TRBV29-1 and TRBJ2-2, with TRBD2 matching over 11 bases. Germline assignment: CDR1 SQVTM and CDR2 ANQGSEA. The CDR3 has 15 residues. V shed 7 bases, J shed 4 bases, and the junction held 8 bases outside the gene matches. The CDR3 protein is CSASLAGVSTGELFF. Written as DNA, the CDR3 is TGCAGCGCCTCACTAGCGGGAGTGTCCACCGGGGAGCTGTTTTTT.

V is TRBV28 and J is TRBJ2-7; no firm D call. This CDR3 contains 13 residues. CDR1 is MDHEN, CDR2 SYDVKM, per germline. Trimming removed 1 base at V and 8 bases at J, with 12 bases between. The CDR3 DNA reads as TGTGCCAGCAGTTTATCCGGAGCTACGAAGCAGTACTTC. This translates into CASSLSGATKQYF.

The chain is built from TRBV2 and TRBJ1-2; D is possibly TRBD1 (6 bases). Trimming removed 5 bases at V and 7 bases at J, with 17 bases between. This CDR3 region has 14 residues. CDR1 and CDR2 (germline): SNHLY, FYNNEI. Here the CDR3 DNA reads TGTGCCAGCAGTCTGGACAGTCCGATCCGTGGCTACACCTTC. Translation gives CASSLDSPIRGYTF.

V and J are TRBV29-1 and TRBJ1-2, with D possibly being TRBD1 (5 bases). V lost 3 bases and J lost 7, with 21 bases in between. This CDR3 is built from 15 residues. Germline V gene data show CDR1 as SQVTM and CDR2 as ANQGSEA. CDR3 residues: CSVDPAGGGAAGYTF. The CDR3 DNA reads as TGCAGCGTTGACCCGGCCGGGGGAGGTGCGGCTGGCTACACCTTC.

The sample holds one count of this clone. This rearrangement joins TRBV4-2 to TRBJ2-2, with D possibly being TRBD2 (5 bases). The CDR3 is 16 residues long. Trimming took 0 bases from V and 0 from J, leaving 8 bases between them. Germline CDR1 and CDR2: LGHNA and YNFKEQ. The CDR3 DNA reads TGTGCCAGCAGCCAAGACGAGCGGTCGAACACCGGGGAGCTGTTTTTT. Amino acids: CASSQDERSNTGELFF.

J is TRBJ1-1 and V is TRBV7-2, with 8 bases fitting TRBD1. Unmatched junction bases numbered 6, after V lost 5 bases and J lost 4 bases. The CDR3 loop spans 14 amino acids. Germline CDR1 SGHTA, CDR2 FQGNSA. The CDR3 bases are TGTGCCAGCAGCACCCGGACAGGGCCCACTGAAGCTTTCTTT. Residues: CASSTRTGPTEAFF.

CDR3 region: CAIGRQGNYEQYF. For the CDR3, the DNA is TGTGCCATCGGACGACAGGGGAACTACGAGCAGTACTTC. The chain carries TRBV10-3 and TRBJ2-7; 8 nucleotides align to TRBD1. After removal of 8 bases from V and 3 bases from J, the junction contained 6 bases not matched to a gene. This CDR3 spans 13 amino acids. Germline V gene data show CDR1 as ENHRY and CDR2 as SYGVKD.

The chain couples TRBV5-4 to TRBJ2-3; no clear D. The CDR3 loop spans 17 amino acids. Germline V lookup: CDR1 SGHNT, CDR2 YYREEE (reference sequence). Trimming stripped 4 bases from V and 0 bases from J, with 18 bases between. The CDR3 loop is CASSGFEAPSSTDTQYF. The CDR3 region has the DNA TGTGCCAGCAGCGGTTTCGAGGCCCCTTCTAGCACAGATACGCAGTATTTT.

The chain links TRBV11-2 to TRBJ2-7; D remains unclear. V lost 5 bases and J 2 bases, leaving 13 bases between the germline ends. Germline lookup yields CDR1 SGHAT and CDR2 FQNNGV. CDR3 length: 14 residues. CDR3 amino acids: CASSRAGQAYEQYF. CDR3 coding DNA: TGTGCCAGCAGCCGCGCTGGGCAGGCCTACGAGCAGTACTTC.

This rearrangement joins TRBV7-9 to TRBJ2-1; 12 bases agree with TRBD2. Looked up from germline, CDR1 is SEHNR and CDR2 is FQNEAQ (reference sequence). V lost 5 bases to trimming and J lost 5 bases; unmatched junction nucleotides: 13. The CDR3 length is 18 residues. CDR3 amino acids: CASSRILAGGVGDNEQFF. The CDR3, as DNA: TGTGCCAGCAGCCGGATACTAGCGGGAGGTGTCGGGGACAATGAGCAGTTCTTC. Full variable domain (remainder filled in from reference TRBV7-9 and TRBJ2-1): DTGVSQNPRHKITKRGQNVTFRCDPISEHNRLYWYRQTLGQGPEFLTYFQNEAQLEKSRLLSDRFSAERPKGSFSTLEIQRTEQGDSAMYLCASSRILAGGVGDNEQFFGPGTRLTVL.

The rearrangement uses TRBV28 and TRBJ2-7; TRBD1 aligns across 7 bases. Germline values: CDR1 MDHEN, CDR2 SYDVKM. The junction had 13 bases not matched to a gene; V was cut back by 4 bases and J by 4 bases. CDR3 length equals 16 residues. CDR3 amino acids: CASSSLVTGFNYEQYF. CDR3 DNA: TGTGCCAGCAGTTCCCTCGTGACAGGGTTTAATTACGAGCAGTACTTC.

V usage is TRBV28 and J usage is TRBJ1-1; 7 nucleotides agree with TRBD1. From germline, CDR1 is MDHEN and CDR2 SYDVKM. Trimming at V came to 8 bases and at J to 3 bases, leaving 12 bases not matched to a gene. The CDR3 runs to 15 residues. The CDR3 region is CASRGEGGGDTEAFF. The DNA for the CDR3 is TGTGCCAGCCGGGGCGAAGGGGGCGGGGACACTGAAGCTTTCTTT.

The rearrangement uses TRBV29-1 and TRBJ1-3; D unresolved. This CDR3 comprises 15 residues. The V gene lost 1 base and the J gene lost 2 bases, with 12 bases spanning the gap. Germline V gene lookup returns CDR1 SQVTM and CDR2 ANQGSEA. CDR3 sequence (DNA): TGCAGCGTTGAAGGGGCGGGGAGGGCTGGAAACACCATATATTTT. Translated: CSVEGAGRAGNTIYF. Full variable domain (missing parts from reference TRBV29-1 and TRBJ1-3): SAVISQKPSRDICQRGTSLTIQCQVDSQVTMMFWYRQQPGQSLTLIATANQGSEATYESGFVIDKFPISRPNLTFSTLTVSNMSPEDSSIYLCSVEGAGRAGNTIYFGEGSWLTVV.

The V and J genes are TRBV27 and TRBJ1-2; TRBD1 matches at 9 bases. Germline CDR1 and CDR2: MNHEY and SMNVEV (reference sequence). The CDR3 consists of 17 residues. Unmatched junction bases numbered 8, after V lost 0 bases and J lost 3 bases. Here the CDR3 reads CASSLSLIQGADYGYTF. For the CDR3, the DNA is TGTGCCAGCAGTTTATCTCTTATACAGGGGGCAGACTATGGCTACACCTTC.

In DNA, the CDR3 is TGTGCCAGCAGTTTGACGGAGGGGTCACTAGCCAAAAACATTCAGTACTTC. It yields the protein CASSLTEGSLAKNIQYF. The J gene is TRBJ2-4, the V gene TRBV28, with D maybe TRBD2 (6 bases). Germline lookup yields CDR1 MDHEN and CDR2 SYDVKM. The CDR3 totals 17 residues. Trimming removed 3 bases at V and 0 bases at J, with 15 bases between.

The CDR3 nucleotides read TGTGCCAGTAGGGGTAGCAGCTCCTACAATGAGCAGTTCTTC. Protein sequence: CASRGSSSYNEQFF. The chain combines TRBV19 with TRBJ2-1, with D hard to call. V was pared by 6 bases and J by 0 bases, with 9 bases between. CDR3 length equals 14 residues. CDR1 LNHDA and CDR2 SQIVND come from the germline V gene (reference sequence).

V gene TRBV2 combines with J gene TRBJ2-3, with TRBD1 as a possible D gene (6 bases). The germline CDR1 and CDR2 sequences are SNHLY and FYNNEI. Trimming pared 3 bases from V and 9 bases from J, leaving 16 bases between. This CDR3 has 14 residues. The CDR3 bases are TGTGCCAGCAGTGAGAGGGGGATGGCTGACACGCAGTATTTT. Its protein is CASSERGMADTQYF.

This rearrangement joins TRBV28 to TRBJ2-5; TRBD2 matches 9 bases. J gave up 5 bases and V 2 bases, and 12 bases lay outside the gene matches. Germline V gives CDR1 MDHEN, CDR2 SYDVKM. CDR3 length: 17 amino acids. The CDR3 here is CASSLQRGGLAGETQYF. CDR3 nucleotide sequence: TGTGCCAGCAGTTTACAACGCGGGGGACTAGCTGGGGAGACCCAGTACTTC.

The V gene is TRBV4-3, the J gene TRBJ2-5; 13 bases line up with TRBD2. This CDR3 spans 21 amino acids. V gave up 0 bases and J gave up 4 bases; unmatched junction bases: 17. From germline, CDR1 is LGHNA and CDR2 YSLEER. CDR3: CASSQDPAGLAGAWLGETQYF. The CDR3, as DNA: TGCGCCAGCAGCCAAGACCCAGCTGGACTAGCGGGAGCATGGTTAGGAGAGACCCAGTACTTC.

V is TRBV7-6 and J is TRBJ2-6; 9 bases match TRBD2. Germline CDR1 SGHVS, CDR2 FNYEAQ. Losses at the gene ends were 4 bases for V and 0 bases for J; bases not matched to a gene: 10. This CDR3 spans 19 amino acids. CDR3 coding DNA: TGTGCCAGCAGCTCGGAAGCGGGAGGCTTGGGCTCTGGGGCCAACGTCCTGACTTTC. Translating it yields CASSSEAGGLGSGANVLTF. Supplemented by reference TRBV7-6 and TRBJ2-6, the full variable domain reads GAGVSQSPRYKVTKRGQDVALRCDPISGHVSLYWYRQALGQGPEFLTYFNYEAQQDKSGLPNDRFSAERPEGSISTLTIQRTEQRDSAMYRCASSSEAGGLGSGANVLTFGAGSRLTVL.

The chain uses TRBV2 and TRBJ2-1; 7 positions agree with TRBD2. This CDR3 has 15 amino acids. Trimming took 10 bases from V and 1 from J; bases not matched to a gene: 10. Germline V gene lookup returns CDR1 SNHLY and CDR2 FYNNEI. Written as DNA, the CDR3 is TGTGCCACCCCTCGTGGCGGGGGTTCCTACAATGAGCAGTTCTTC. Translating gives CATPRGGGSYNEQFF.

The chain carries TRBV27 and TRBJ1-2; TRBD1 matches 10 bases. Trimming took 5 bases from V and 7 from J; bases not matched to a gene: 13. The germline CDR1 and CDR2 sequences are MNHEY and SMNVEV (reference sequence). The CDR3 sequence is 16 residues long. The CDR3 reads CASSERQGAVTSGYTF. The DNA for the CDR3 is TGTGCCAGCAGTGAACGACAGGGGGCGGTAACTAGTGGCTACACCTTC.